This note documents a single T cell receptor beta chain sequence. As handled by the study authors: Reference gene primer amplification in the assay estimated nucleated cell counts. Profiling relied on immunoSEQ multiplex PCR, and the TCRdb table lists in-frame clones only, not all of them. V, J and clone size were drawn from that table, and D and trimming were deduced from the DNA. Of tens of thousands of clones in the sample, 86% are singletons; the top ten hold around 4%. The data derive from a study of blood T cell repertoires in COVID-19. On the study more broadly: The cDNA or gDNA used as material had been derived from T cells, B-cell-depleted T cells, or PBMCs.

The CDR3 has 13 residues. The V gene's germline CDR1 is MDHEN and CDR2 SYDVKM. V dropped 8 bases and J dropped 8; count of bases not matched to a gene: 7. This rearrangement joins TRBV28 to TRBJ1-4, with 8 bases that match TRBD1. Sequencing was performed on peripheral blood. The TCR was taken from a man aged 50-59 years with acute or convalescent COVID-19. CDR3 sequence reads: CASGQGGEEKLFF. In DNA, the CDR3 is TGTGCCAGCGGACAGGGCGGGGAGGAAAAACTGTTTTTT.